This T cell receptor beta chain emerged from a study of CD4 T cells in relation to SARS-CoV-2 and coronaviruses. Study summary: After roughly ten days of antigen culture, PBMC TCR beta CDR3s were sequenced. Shared crossreactive spike epitopes were mapped to their HLA restriction.

On this clone: The antigen is undetermined.

The table came from immunoSEQ multiplex PCR; TCRdb's copy has only in-frame clones and leaves some out. The profile covers under 15,000 clones, with roughly 71% appearing a single time and 6.5% to 9.5% taken by the ten largest. CD4+ T cells from unexposed donors were obtained before the COVID-19 pandemic (2011-2018). The cells were cultured for approximately ten days before CD4+ T cells were isolated. Unexposed-donor CD4+ T cells were probed with SARS-CoV-2 S/N and four cold-coronavirus spikes, cells permitting. Input material: CD4+ T cells from PBMCs, cultured in vitro. The sequence was collected from a human donor in good health.

This CDR3 is CASTGQGNNEQFF. The DNA of the CDR3 is TGTGCCAGCACGGGACAGGGGAACAATGAGCAGTTCTTC. The gene calls are TRBV2 and TRBJ2-1, with 10 bases matching TRBD1. J gave up 5 bases and V 7 bases, and 2 bases lay outside the gene matches. The CDR3 extends over 13 amino acids. Germline V gene lookup returns CDR1 SNHLY and CDR2 FYNNEI.